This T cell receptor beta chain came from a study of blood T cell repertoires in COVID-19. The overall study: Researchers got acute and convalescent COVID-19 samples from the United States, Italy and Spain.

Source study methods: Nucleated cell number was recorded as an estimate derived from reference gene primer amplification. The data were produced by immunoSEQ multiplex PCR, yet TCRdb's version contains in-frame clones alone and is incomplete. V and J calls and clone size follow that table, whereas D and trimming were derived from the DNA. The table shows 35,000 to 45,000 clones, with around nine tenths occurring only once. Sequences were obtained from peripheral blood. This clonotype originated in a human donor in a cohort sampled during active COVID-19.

The CDR3 loop is CASSFQGATNEKLFF. CDR3 bases: TGCGCCAGCAGCTTCCAGGGTGCAACTAATGAAAAACTGTTTTTT. The chain carries TRBV5-1 and TRBJ1-4; D is perhaps TRBD1 (5 bases). The CDR3 covers 15 residues. Deletions cut 2 bases from V and 0 bases from J, with 8 bases between. Looked up from germline, CDR1 is SGHRS and CDR2 is YFSETQ.